Presented here are 19 T cell receptor beta chains from one specimen sequenced in a study of CD8+CD57+ T cells in acquired aplastic anemia (dated by TCRdb to 2016 to 2019). Sequenced on an Illumina HiSeq 2000. Genomic DNA was used as template for profiling of TCR beta VDJ combinations and CDR3 sequences. Through fastp at Q25 and MiXCR, TCRdb rebuilt clones from the public reads, retaining in-frame beta chains. Each record represents a unique CDR3 protein, reported with the most common genes and DNA among its rows. Across this sample there are some 150,000 distinct CDR3 sequences, with 60% to 80% seen only once. Around 45% of the sample rests with the top ten. Expansion of CD8+CD57+ cells had been shown by flow cytometry in the patients chosen for sequencing. The sample was sorted CD4+, CD8+, or CD8+CD57+ T cells (not recorded which) from PBMCs. These receptors originate from a human donor with aplastic anemia.

The chain carries TRBV7-8 and TRBJ2-7; 10 bases fit TRBD2. The length of the CDR3 is 16 residues. Per the germline V gene, CDR1 is SGHVS and CDR2 is FQNEAQ. The junction had 8 bases not matched to a gene; V was cut back by 3 bases and J by 3 bases. The CDR3 spells CASSLHGTSAYYEQYF. As DNA, the CDR3 is TGTGCCAGCAGCTTGCACGGGACTAGCGCTTACTACGAGCAGTACTTC.

A note on this clonotype: The junction departs from germline at one end; a sequencing error may be responsible. V gene TRBV24-1 combines with J gene TRBJ1-1, with 7 bases matching TRBD1. This CDR3 comprises 14 residues. In germline, CDR1 is KGHDR, CDR2 SFDVKD. The CDR3 DNA follows: TGTGCCACCAGGGATTACGGTGAGACAGGGCGAGCTTTCTTT. Translating it yields CATRDYGETGRAFF.

This chain joins TRBV20-1 and TRBJ1-1; D unresolved. V lost 6 bases and J lost 6, with 2 bases in between. The CDR3 is 8 residues long. CDR1 DFQATT and CDR2 SNEGSKA come from the germline V gene (reference sequence). The CDR3 DNA reads as TGCAGTGCATCTGAAGCTTTCTTT. This codes for CSASEAFF.

With regard to this clonotype: Mismatch with germline at one junction end may stem from a read error. The chain combines TRBV10-3 with TRBJ1-6; D is undetermined. Per the germline V gene, CDR1 is ENHRY and CDR2 is SYGVKD. CDR3 length: 15 residues. The CDR3: CAISENPTGNSLLHF. In DNA, the CDR3 is TGTGCCATCAGTGAGAATCCCACGGGTAACTCACTCCTCCACTTT.

V is TRBV20-1 and J is TRBJ1-6; D is ambiguous. The CDR3 consists of 15 residues. CDR1 is DFQATT and CDR2 is SNEGSKA in the germline V gene (reference sequence). Trimming stripped 2 bases from V and 0 bases from J, with 8 bases between. This CDR3 reads CSARYRSSYNSPLHF. CDR3 nucleotide sequence: TGCAGTGCTAGATATAGGAGCTCCTATAATTCACCCCTCCACTTT.

This clonotype has just a few counts. V and J are TRBV20-1 and TRBJ2-3; 7 bases match TRBD1. This CDR3 is built from 13 residues. The germline V gene encodes CDR1 DFQATT and CDR2 SNEGSKA (reference sequence). The V gene end was trimmed by 4 bases and the J gene end by 0 bases; junction bases not matched to a gene: 1. Here the CDR3 reads CSAKGGSTDTQYF. In DNA form, the CDR3 reads TGCAGTGCTAAAGGGGGCAGCACAGATACGCAGTATTTT.

The chain joins TRBV29-1 to TRBJ1-4, with D possibly matching TRBD1 (5 bases). From germline, CDR1 is SQVTM and CDR2 ANQGSEA. Between the trimmed V and J ends, which lost 5 bases and 4 bases, there was a span of 11 bases. The CDR3 loop spans 13 amino acids. Written as DNA, the CDR3 is TGCAGCGTTCTGGGGGGTGTTAATGAAAAACTGTTTTTT. Translation: CSVLGGVNEKLFF. The variable domain in full, completed from reference TRBV29-1 and TRBJ1-4, reads SAVISQKPSRDICQRGTSLTIQCQVDSQVTMMFWYRQQPGQSLTLIATANQGSEATYESGFVIDKFPISRPNLTFSTLTVSNMSPEDSSIYLCSVLGGVNEKLFFGSGTQLSVL.

This clonotype was recorded a few times. J is TRBJ2-7 and V is TRBV7-2; no definite D call. Deletions cut 1 base from V and 3 bases from J, with 7 bases between. The germline V gene has CDR1 SGHTA and CDR2 FQGNSA. This CDR3 spans 13 amino acids. The CDR3 DNA reads as TGTGCCAGCAGCTTAGATAGTCACTACGAGCAGTACTTC. Translating it yields CASSLDSHYEQYF.

The rearrangement links TRBV20-1 to TRBJ2-3; D is possibly TRBD2 (5 bases). V was pared by 8 bases and J by 1 base, with 13 bases between. The CDR3 sequence is 13 residues long. Germline V CDR1 and CDR2: DFQATT, SNEGSKA (reference sequence). CDR3 DNA: TGCAGTAGACGCGGGCTCGGCACAGATACGCAGTATTTT. This gives the protein CSRRGLGTDTQYF.

This clonotype was detected only a few times. J is TRBJ2-5 and V is TRBV10-2; weak D call: TRBD1 (7 bases). V lost 6 bases to trimming and J lost 4 bases, with 15 bases between them. There are 14 residues in the CDR3. Germline lookup yields CDR1 WSHSY and CDR2 SAAADI. CDR3 sequence (DNA): TGCGCCAGCAGCCCCCAGGGGGGAAGAGAGACCCAGTACTTC. Protein product: CASSPQGGRETQYF.

V is TRBV19 and J is TRBJ2-1; TRBD2 aligns across 11 bases. CDR3 size: 15 residues. Germline CDR1 reads LNHDA; CDR2 reads SQIVND (reference sequence). V trimming: 2 bases; J trimming: 12 bases; junction bases outside the gene matches: 9. The CDR3 DNA follows: TGTGCCAGTAGTATAACTAGCGGGGGCACAGATACGCAGTTCTTC. Encoded protein: CASSITSGGTDTQFF.

The rearrangement uses TRBV2 and TRBJ2-5; 7 nucleotides match TRBD2. J gave up 5 bases and V 7 bases, and 13 bases lay outside the gene matches. There are 15 residues in the CDR3. In germline, CDR1 is SNHLY, CDR2 FYNNEI. Here the CDR3 reads CASTQYGGSQETQYF. The CDR3 DNA reads as TGTGCCAGCACCCAATACGGCGGGAGTCAGGAGACCCAGTACTTC.

The rearrangement joins TRBV2 to TRBJ1-6; no firm D call. From germline, CDR1 is SNHLY and CDR2 FYNNEI. The CDR3 extends over 15 amino acids. The V end lost 5 bases, the J end lost 1 base, and 9 bases lay between the germline ends. Here the CDR3 DNA reads TGTGCCAGCAGTATCGGGTCGTCCTATAATTCACCCCTCCACTTT. Its translation: CASSIGSSYNSPLHF.

This rearrangement joins TRBV2 to TRBJ1-4, with TRBD1 matching over 7 bases. The DNA matches TRBJ2-3 better at its end, which makes the J call doubtful. Germline lookup yields CDR1 SNHLY and CDR2 FYNNEI. CDR3 length: 15 amino acids. CDR3 sequence: CASSLGTVSTDTQYF. The CDR3 DNA reads as TGTGCCAGCAGCCTTGGGACAGTTAGCACAGATACGCAGTATTTT.

This clonotype was counted between two and nine times. This rearrangement joins TRBV7-9 to TRBJ1-2; D may be TRBD1 (6 bases). V lost 1 base and J 5 bases, leaving 14 bases between the germline ends. The CDR3 has 15 residues. CDR1 SEHNR and CDR2 FQNEAQ come from the germline V gene (reference sequence). CDR3 amino acids: CASSLVGQGLYGYTF. In DNA, the CDR3 is TGTGCCAGCAGCTTAGTTGGGCAGGGGCTGTATGGCTACACCTTC.

This clonotype was detected only a few times. The chain carries TRBV7-9 and TRBJ2-1; 12 bases are a match to TRBD2. There are 15 residues in the CDR3. The junction had 1 base not matched to a gene; V was cut back by 2 bases and J by 5 bases. Germline CDR1 and CDR2: SEHNR and FQNEAQ (reference sequence). The CDR3 is CASSLRLAGDNEQFF. DNA for the CDR3: TGTGCCAGCAGCTTAAGACTAGCGGGGGACAATGAGCAGTTCTTC. Full variable domain (missing parts from reference TRBV7-9 and TRBJ2-1): DTGVSQNPRHKITKRGQNVTFRCDPISEHNRLYWYRQTLGQGPEFLTYFQNEAQLEKSRLLSDRFSAERPKGSFSTLEIQRTEQGDSAMYLCASSLRLAGDNEQFFGPGTRLTVL.

This clonotype was recorded once. This chain uses TRBV7-6 with TRBJ1-1; D perhaps matches TRBD1 (6 bases). CDR1 SGHVS and CDR2 FNYEAQ come from the germline V gene. This CDR3 is 15 amino acids long. V gave up 5 bases and J gave up 3 bases, with 16 bases separating them. Here the CDR3 DNA reads TGTGCCAGCAGCGTGGGTGGGGGCAGGGACACTGAAGCTTTCTTT. It encodes CASSVGGGRDTEAFF.

This clonotype was seen a few times. This chain joins TRBV7-9 and TRBJ1-2; D is ambiguous. The V end lost 1 base, the J end lost 2 bases, and 8 bases lay between the germline ends. This CDR3 is built from 14 residues. Germline lookup yields CDR1 SEHNR and CDR2 FQNEAQ (reference sequence). CDR3 in amino acids: CASSLVQRNYGYTF. The CDR3, as DNA: TGTGCCAGCAGCTTAGTCCAGAGAAACTATGGCTACACCTTC.

The chain recombines TRBV5-4 with TRBJ2-3, with a possible D match to TRBD1 (5 bases). The germline V gene has CDR1 SGHNT and CDR2 YYREEE (reference sequence). The germline V and J ends were trimmed by 3 bases and 0 bases, with 11 bases remaining between them. This CDR3 contains 15 residues. The CDR3, as DNA: TGTGCCAGCAGCTATGCTCAGGGCAGCACAGATACGCAGTATTTT. It yields the protein CASSYAQGSTDTQYF.